The subject of this entry is one T cell receptor (beta chain). It lacks a known antigen. The input lacks base qualities; no much larger clone sits a single base away. The immunoSEQ Assay, a bias-controlled multiplex PCR, was used to amplify TCRbeta CDR3 regions from genomic DNA. In the authors' own workflow: The number of nucleated cells in each sample was estimated by amplification of reference gene primers within the assay. Sequence reads were collapsed and filtered to measure the absolute abundance of every unique TCRbeta CDR3 rearrangement. For each sample, productive Simpson clonality was calculated as the square root of Simpson's diversity index across productive rearrangements. The immuneACCESS repertoire file appears here via TCRdb, limited to in-frame rearrangements. These files lack a portion of the clones; in checked studies, under half of the deficit traces to unresolved V genes, and the cause of the others is not known. The V and J calls and the clone size are those of that table, but D and trimming were determined from the DNA. This sample has roughly 150,000 clones in its table, and 70% to 90% of those were observed once. The ten largest clones represent 6.2% of the sample.

The data derive from a study of blood T cell repertoires in COVID-19 (TCRdb year 2020). Concerning the study at large: Samples covering the acute and convalescent phases of COVID-19 were provided by collaborators in the United States, Italy and Spain. The prospective study material was composed of cDNA or gDNA derived from T cells, B-cell-depleted T cells, or PBMCs. Subjects who had been exposed to COVID-19, were actively infected with it, or had recovered from it provided the deeply sampled blood TCRbeta repertoires that made up the dataset. A freely available public database, intended as a resource for researchers studying the immune response to SARS-CoV-2, is where the repertoires were released. Samples came from the ongoing ImmuneRACE study (first 160 participants) plus 1,254 subjects from 6 global collaborators. Sample metadata almost always included a de-identified subject ID, COVID-19 status, age in years and sex. Where available, HLA class I and class II types were obtained from metadata supplied by the sample provider rather than from assay-based typing.

Participants in the prospective study were aged roughly 18 to 100 years, lived in 24 United States geographic areas, and enrolled through a virtual design. In the prospective study, participants were assigned to cohorts based on the clinical history participants reported in a screening survey and a study questionnaire. Recovered participants in ImmuneRACE Cohort 3 were defined as having two consecutive negative NP/OP PCR tests, clearance from a healthcare professional, or resolution of symptoms. In the prospective study, whole blood, serum and a nasopharyngeal or oropharyngeal swab were collected from each participant by mobile phlebotomists. Additional blood draws and questionnaires over a 2-month period could optionally be provided by prospective study participants. Before DNA extraction, blood samples from the prospective study were shipped at room temperature or frozen. The research as a whole found: Clinical and demographic metadata were provided uncurated, with the amount varying by source and participant.

This sequence was found in a woman aged 35 to 49 who had recovered from COVID-19. Sequenced sample: PBMCs or T cells enriched from blood (not recorded which).

The nucleotide sequence reads TGTGCCAGTAGTCCGGGAGGGACCGCTGAAGCTTTCTTT. This translates into CASSPGGTAEAFF. The chain is encoded by TRBV19 joined to TRBJ1-1, with TRBD1 as a weak D call on 5 bases. The CDR3, from cysteine to phenylalanine, totals 13 residues. Of the read, only the CDR3 DNA is kept; its 39 bases are in frame from base 1. The germline V gene (reference sequence) provides CDR1 LNHDA and CDR2 SQIVND. The junction shows trimming of 5 bases on V and 6 bases on J, plus 13 bases between the germline ends.